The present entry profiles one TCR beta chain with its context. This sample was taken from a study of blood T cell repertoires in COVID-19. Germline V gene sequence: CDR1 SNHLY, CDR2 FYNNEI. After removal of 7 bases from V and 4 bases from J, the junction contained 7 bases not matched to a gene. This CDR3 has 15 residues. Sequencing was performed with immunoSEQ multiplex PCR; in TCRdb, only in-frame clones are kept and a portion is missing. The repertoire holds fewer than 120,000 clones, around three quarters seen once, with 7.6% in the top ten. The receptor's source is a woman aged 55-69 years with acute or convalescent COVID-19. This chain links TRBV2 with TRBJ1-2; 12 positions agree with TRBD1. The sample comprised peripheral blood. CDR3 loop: CASKRDRGLGYGYTF. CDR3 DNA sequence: TGTGCCAGCAAACGGGACAGGGGGCTTGGCTATGGCTACACCTTC.